One T cell receptor (beta chain) is described in this entry. As yet, its antigen is unknown. Expressed TCRB transcripts were sequenced, since all the RNA that had been isolated was reverse transcribed. TCRdb keeps only in-frame clones here, not all; method: immunoSEQ multiplex PCR. Among hundreds of thousands of clones listed, 11% to 15% were seen once. Every donor provided one heparinised blood draw, which averaged about 110 mL. The V gene lost 0 bases and the J gene lost 5 bases, with 10 bases spanning the gap. Germline V CDR1 and CDR2: GTSNPN, SVGIG (reference sequence). The CDR3 length is 13 residues. These data are taken from a study of beta chain features in type 1 diabetes. Overall study findings and caveats: Shorter TCRB CDR3s, moderately but significantly so, were found in Type 1 diabetes patients in all four CD4+ subsets. Naive, central memory and Treg TCRB repertoires appeared more alike in patients than in healthy donors.

The TCR was taken from a man aged 18 to 30 with type 1 diabetes. The sequenced material came from naive CD4+ T cells from blood. J is TRBJ1-2 and V is TRBV30; no clear D gene. The CDR3 nucleotides read TGTGCCTGGAGTGTACGCGGGTTTTATGGCTACACCTTC. It encodes CAWSVRGFYGYTF. The full variable domain, rest sourced from reference TRBV30 and TRBJ1-2, is SQTIHQWPATLVQPVGSPLSLECTVEGTSNPNLYWYRQAAGRGLQLLFYSVGIGQISSEVPQNLSASRPQDRQFILSSKKLLLSDSGFYLCAWSVRGFYGYTFGSGTRLTVV.